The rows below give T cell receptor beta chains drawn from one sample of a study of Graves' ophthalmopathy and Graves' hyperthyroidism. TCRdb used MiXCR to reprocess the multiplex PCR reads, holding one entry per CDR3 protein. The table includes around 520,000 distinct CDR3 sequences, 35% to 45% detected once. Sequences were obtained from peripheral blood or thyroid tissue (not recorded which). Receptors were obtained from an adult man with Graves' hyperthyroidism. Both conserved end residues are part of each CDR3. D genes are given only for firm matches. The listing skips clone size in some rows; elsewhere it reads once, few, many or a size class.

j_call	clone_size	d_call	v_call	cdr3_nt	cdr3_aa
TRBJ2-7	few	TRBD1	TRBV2	TGTGCCAGCAGGGGGACAGGGGGTGCCTACGAGCAGTACTTC	CASRGTGGAYEQYF
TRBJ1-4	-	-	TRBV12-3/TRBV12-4	TGTGCCAGCAGTTCAGGGGCCCAGGGTTTTGGGAAACTGTTTTTT	CASSSGAQGFGKLFF
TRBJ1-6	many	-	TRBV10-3	TGTGCCATCAGTGATATCAGGGCTTATAATTCACCCCTCCACTTT	CAISDIRAYNSPLHF
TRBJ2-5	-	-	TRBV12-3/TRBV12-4	TGTGCCAGCGTTGTGGACTCCTCGCGCCAAGAGACCCAGTACTTC	CASVVDSSRQETQYF
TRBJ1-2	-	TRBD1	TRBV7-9	TGTGCCAGCAGCTTAGCACAGGGGGCACGAGGAAACACCTTC	CASSLAQGARGNTF
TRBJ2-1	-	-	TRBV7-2	TGTGCCAGCAGCTTAGATCGGAACAATGAGCAGTTCTTC	CASSLDRNNEQFF
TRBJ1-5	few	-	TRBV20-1	TGCAGTGCTAGAGAGACGGAGGACAGCCCCCAGCATTTT	CSARETEDSPQHF
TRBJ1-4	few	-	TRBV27	TGTGCCAGCAGTTCGGATCGTTCAGGGACGGCTAATGAAAAACTGTTTTTT	CASSSDRSGTANEKLFF
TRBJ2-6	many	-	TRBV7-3	TGTGCCAGCAGCTTACAGGCCGGCAGCTCTGGGGCCAACGTCCTGACTTTC	CASSLQAGSSGANVLTF
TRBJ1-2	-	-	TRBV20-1	TGCAGTCCATCTGGGGGCGCGTCGATCGGCTACACCTTC	CSPSGGASIGYTF
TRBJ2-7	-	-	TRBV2	TGTGCCAGCAGTGAAGCGGGGGCCGAGCAGTACTTC	CASSEAGAEQYF
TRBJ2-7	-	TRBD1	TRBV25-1	TGTGCCAGCAGCGGGACAGGGACGGGCTACGAGCAGTACTTC	CASSGTGTGYEQYF
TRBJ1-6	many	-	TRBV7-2	TGTGCCAGCAGTGAACCTAATTCACCCCTCCACTTT	CASSEPNSPLHF
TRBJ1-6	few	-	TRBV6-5	TGTGCCAGCAGTTACTCGGGGGGCTACATCAATTCACCCCTCCACTTT	CASSYSGGYINSPLHF
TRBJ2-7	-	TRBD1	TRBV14	TGTGCCAGCAGCCTGAGAAGACAGGGCCCCCCCTACGAGCAGTACTTC	CASSLRRQGPPYEQYF
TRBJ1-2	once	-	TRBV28	TGTGCCAGCAGTTCATCTCTTCCAGGGTTGGATGGCTACACCTTC	CASSSSLPGLDGYTF
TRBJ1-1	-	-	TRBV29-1	TGCAGCGCCTGGGGGGACCGAACTATGGGAGCTTTCTTT	CSAWGDRTMGAFF
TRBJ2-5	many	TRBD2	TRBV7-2	TGTGCCAGCAGCTTAGAGTCGGGGCGGGGGGGAGAGACCCAGTACTTC	CASSLESGRGGETQYF
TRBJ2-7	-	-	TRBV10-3	TGTGCCAGCAGACGAAGAAGCTTTAACTACGAGAAAAACTCCTACGAGCAGTACTTC	CASRRRSFNYEKNSYEQYF
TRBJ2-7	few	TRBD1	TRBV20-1	TGCAGTGCTAGAGATTACAGGGGGCAAAACGAGCAGTACTTC	CSARDYRGQNEQYF
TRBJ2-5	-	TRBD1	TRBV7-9	TGCGCCAGCAGCTTACAGGGACAGCGGGAGACCCAGTACTTC	CASSLQGQRETQYF
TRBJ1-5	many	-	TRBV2	TGTGCCAGCAGTGATGCCCGACAGGCGGTATATAGCAATCAGCCCCAGCATTTT	CASSDARQAVYSNQPQHF
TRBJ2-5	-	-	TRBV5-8	TGTGCCAGCGGACTCGGCACGACCCAGTACTTC	CASGLGTTQYF
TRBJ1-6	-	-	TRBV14	TGTGCCAGCAGCCAACTAACGGCTGGGGACACCTATAATTCACCCCTCCACTTT	CASSQLTAGDTYNSPLHF
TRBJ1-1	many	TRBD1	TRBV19	TGTGCCAGTAGTCCGGACAGGGGGCCCGCTGAAGCTTTCTTT	CASSPDRGPAEAFF
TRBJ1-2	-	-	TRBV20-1	TGCAGTGCCAGGGACTGGGCGCTCTATGGCTACACCTTC	CSARDWALYGYTF
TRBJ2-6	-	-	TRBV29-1	TGCAGCGTTGCCATGGGCACGCACTCTGGGGCCAACGTCCTGACTTTC	CSVAMGTHSGANVLTF
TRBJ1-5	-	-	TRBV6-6	TGTGCCAGCAGTGCCCGCCCGCAGTTTAGCAATCAGCCCCAGCATTTT	CASSARPQFSNQPQHF
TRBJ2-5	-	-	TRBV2	TGTGCTACCGACCAAGGGGAGACCCAGTACTTC	CATDQGETQYF
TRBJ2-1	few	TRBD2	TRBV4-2	TGTGCCAGCAGCCTCCGCACTAGCGTTAATGAGCAGTTCTTC	CASSLRTSVNEQFF
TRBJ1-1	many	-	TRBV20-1	TGCAGTGCTAGCCGGGGTCACACTGAAGCTTTCTTT	CSASRGHTEAFF
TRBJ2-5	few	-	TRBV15	TGTGCCACCAGCAGAGGGGTCGGGGGGCAGGAAGAGACCCAGTACTTC	CATSRGVGGQEETQYF
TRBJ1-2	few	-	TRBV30	TGTGCCTGGACAGGGCAAAGGCGGTATGGCTACACCTTC	CAWTGQRRYGYTF
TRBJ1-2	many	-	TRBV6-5	TGTGCCAGCAGTTACTCGACAGCAGCTAACTATGGCTACACCTTC	CASSYSTAANYGYTF
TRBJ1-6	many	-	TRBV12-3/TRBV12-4	TGTGCCAGCACCCTGGGACGGCTAGATAATTCACCCCTCCACTTT	CASTLGRLDNSPLHF
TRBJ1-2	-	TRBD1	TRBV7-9	TGTGCCAGCAGCTTAAACAGGGGCAGCGCTAACTATGGCTACACCTTC	CASSLNRGSANYGYTF
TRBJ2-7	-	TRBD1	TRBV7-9	TGTGCCAGCAGTTACAGGGGAACCTCCTACGAGCAGTACTTC	CASSYRGTSYEQYF
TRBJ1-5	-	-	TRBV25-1	TGTGCCAGCAGTGAAATTTATCAGGCCAGGGAGCCCCAGCATTTT	CASSEIYQAREPQHF
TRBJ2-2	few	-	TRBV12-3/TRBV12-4	TGTGCCAGCAGTTTAAGGCTTTTGAACACCGGGGAGCTGTTTTTT	CASSLRLLNTGELFF
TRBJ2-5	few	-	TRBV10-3	TGTGCCATCAGTGTATCGAGCGGGCAAGAGACCCAGTACTTC	CAISVSSGQETQYF
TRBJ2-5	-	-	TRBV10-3	TGTGCCATCAGTGATCGGGACCGACAAGAGACCCAGTACTTC	CAISDRDRQETQYF
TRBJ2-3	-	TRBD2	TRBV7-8	TGTGCCAGCAGCCCACGCCTGAGTAGCGGGGGGTCGACAGATACGCAGTATTTT	CASSPRLSSGGSTDTQYF
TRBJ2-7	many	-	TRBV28	TGTGCCAGCAGTTATGGCAGATCCTACGAGCAGTACTTC	CASSYGRSYEQYF
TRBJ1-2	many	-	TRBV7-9	TGTGCCAGCAGCTTAGTTGGAGGGGACTATGGCTACACCTTC	CASSLVGGDYGYTF
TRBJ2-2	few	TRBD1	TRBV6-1	TGTGCCAGCAGTCAACAGGGGGCTAACACCGGGGAGCTGTTTTTT	CASSQQGANTGELFF
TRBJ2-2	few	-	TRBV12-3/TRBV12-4	TGTGCCAGCAGTTCTAATAGGAAGAACACCGGGGAGCTGTTTTTT	CASSSNRKNTGELFF
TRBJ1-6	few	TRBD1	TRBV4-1	TGCGCCAGCAGCCCGCGACAGGGGTTGGGTTCACCCCTCCACTTT	CASSPRQGLGSPLHF
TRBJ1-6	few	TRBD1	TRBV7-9	TGTGCCAGCAGCTTAGGAGAGTATTGGGACAGCTCCTATAATTCACCCCTCCACTTT	CASSLGEYWDSSYNSPLHF
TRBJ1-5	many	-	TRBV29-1	TGCAGCGTTGGACAGGCGAATAGCAATCAGCCCCAGCATTTT	CSVGQANSNQPQHF
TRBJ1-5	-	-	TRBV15	TGTGCCACCAGCAGTGTGGGCAGGGAGGGTCAGCCCCAGCATTTT	CATSSVGREGQPQHF
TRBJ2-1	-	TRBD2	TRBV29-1	TGCAGCGTGCCCGGGACTAGCGGGGCCCTACGGAACAATGAGCAGTTCTTC	CSVPGTSGALRNNEQFF
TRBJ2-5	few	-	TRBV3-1	TGTGCCAGCAGCCAAGTGGGAACTAGCCGAGAGACCCAGTACTTC	CASSQVGTSRETQYF